This T cell receptor beta chain was sequenced in a study of human T cells and chemical hapten exposure. Study at large: There were weekly diphenylcyclopropenone doses to the scalp for patients throughout the roughly 24-week study. Upper back patch tests used 0.01% DPC, scored after 6 days. Per-sample TCR yields varied mainly from small pooled library volume differences.

The time point denotes: patch test 1, 2 weeks after DPC sensitization. Regarding treatment: therapeutic diphenylcyclopropenone sensitization with weekly scalp DPC. TCRdb re-called the RACE reads with MiXCR, one entry per CDR3 protein. The data hold some 190,000 distinct CDR3 sequences, with 20% to 25% observed a single time. V was shortened by 3 bases and J by 1 base, with 9 bases between the two germline ends. Germline CDR1 reads MNHEY; CDR2 reads SMNVEV (reference sequence). The CDR3 runs to 14 residues. The chain is built from TRBV27 and TRBJ2-5, with D perhaps matching TRBD1 or TRBD2 (5 bases each). This specimen consisted of whole blood, obtained in connection with sensitization to the hapten diphenylcyclopropenone (DPC). The sequence was collected from a woman between 50 and 59 years old with alopecia areata. Some clones in this sample may be carry-over from other donors' samples. The CDR3: CASSFFGAQETQYF. The CDR3 nucleotides are TGTGCCAGCAGTTTTTTCGGGGCCCAAGAGACCCAGTACTTC.